This T cell receptor (beta chain) was recovered during a study of control samples from healthy donors and cancer patients. Germline lookup yields CDR1 MNHEY and CDR2 SMNVEV (reference sequence). The CDR3 length is 16 residues. V shed 2 bases and J 5 bases; nucleotides not matched to a gene: 11. This table comes from immunoSEQ multiplex PCR, and its TCRdb copy is limited to in-frame clones, with some not included. The sample lists under 450,000 clones, 90% seen once, with 5.5% to 8% in the top ten. The J gene is TRBJ2-7, the V gene TRBV27; 8 bases map to TRBD2. What was sequenced was PBMCs. The receptor comes from a man between 35 and 55 years old with head and neck cancer. The CDR3 is CASSLARGGGTDEQYF. CDR3 DNA: TGTGCCAGCAGTTTAGCCCGTGGCGGGGGGACCGACGAGCAGTACTTC.